This T cell receptor (beta chain) was obtained from a study of CD8 T cells in ankylosing spondylitis. The study, taken as a whole, reports: Reported data indicate significant enrichment of disease-linked clones within matched ankylosing spondylitis synovial fluid. Earlier reports found some motif variants in synovial fluid and blood in reactive arthritis.

Germline V lookup: CDR1 ENHRY, CDR2 SYGVKD. This CDR3 has 15 amino acids. The V end was cut by 4 bases, the J end by 4 bases, with 14 bases between. Using its own MiXCR run on the 5' RACE reads, TCRdb lists one record per CDR3 protein. In the table there are 100,000 to 150,000 distinct CDR3 sequences, around 7% of which are singletons. Many counts were recorded for this clonotype. Its target is not known. This chain links TRBV10-3 with TRBJ1-5; D ambiguous. The clonotype comes from a male donor with ankylosing spondylitis or in good health (not recorded which). Input material: blood, either unsorted or a sorted T cell fraction (not recorded which). The CDR3 DNA is TGTGCCATCAGTGGGTCGGGGATCGGGAATCAGCCCCAGCATTTT. Amino acids: CAISGSGIGNQPQHF.